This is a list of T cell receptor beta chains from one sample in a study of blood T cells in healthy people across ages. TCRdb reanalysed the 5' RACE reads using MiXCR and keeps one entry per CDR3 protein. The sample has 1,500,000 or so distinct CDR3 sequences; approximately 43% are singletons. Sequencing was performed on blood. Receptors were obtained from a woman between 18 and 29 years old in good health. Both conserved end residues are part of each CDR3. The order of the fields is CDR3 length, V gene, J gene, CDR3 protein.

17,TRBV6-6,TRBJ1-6,CASSYSDLSSYNSPLHF
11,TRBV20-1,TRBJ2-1,CSASVGGRPFF
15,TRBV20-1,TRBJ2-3,CSARRDRAYTDTQYF
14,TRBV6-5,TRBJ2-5,CASSYGTEKETQYF
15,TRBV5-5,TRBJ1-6,CASSMDSYYNSPLHF
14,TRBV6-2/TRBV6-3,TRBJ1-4,CASGGNSGNEKLFF
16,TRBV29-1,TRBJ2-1,CSVKRVAGEEGNEQFF
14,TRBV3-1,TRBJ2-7,CASRVAGSGNEQYF
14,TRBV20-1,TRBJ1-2,CSATGQGRSYGYTF
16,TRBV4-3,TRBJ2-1,CANSQEGSGSYNEQFF
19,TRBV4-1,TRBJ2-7,CASSQDGLAGGGDIYEQYF
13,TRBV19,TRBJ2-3,CASSSRAADTQYF
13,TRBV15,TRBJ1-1,CATSSTGFTEAFF
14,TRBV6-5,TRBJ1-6,CASTPFDNNSPLHF
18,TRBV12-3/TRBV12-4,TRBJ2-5,CASSTGTSGGSYQETQYF
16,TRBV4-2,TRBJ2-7,CASSQDRDRGHYEQYF
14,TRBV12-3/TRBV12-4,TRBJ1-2,CASSYMGGFYGYTF
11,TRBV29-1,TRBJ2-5,CSVERGWTQYF